The 22 T cell receptor beta chains given below trace back to one sample, sequenced in a study of shared clonotypes between healthy human individuals. Repertoires were generated with immunoSEQ multiplex PCR, while TCRdb's copy carries only in-frame clones and drops some. The sample consists of approximately 600,000 clones, about 95% of them appearing once. Positively selected for CCR7, the CD45RO-negative cells used as naive CD8 cells excluded terminally differentiated effector memory CD45RA+ cells. The sequenced material came from naive CD8+ T cells sorted from blood. All receptors come from a young woman in good health.

V usage is TRBV28 and J usage is TRBJ1-4; possible D gene TRBD1, 5 bases. Trimming cost V 6 bases and J 3 bases, with 11 bases left between them. The CDR3 runs to 14 residues. Germline lookup yields CDR1 MDHEN and CDR2 SYDVKM. The CDR3 nucleotides read TGTGCCAGCAGCACGGGACGGCCTAATGAAAAACTGTTTTTT. Translating gives CASSTGRPNEKLFF.

The rearrangement joins TRBV14 to TRBJ2-5, with D perhaps matching TRBD1 or TRBD2 (5 bases each). The better agreement between TRBJ2-7 and the DNA end casts doubt on the J call. The CDR3 is made up of 16 amino acids. Per germline, CDR1 SGHDN and CDR2 FVKESK. CDR3 in DNA: TGTGCCAGCAGCCAAGAGTGGGGGAGTGAATCCTACGAGCAGTACTTC. It translates to CASSQEWGSESYEQYF.

The chain couples TRBV5-6 to TRBJ2-1; D not resolved. Germline V gives CDR1 SGHDT, CDR2 YYEEEE. V shed 4 bases and J shed 5 bases, with 7 bases lying between them. This CDR3 is built from 12 residues. The CDR3 nucleotides read TGTGCCAGCAGCGGCGAGGACAATGAGCAGTTCTTC. Encoded protein: CASSGEDNEQFF. Drawing the rest from reference TRBV5-6 and TRBJ2-1, the complete variable domain is DAGVTQSPTHLIKTRGQQVTLRCSPKSGHDTVSWYQQALGQGPQFIFQYYEEEERQRGNFPDRFSGHQFPNYSSELNVNALLLGDSALYLCASSGEDNEQFFGPGTRLTVL.

The rearrangement links TRBV7-9 to TRBJ2-2; 7 bases are shared with TRBD1. The junction had 7 bases not matched to a gene; V was cut back by 3 bases and J by 6 bases. CDR1 is SEHNR, CDR2 FQNEAQ, per germline (reference sequence). This CDR3 region has 15 residues. This chain's CDR3 is CASSFSGTDSGELFF. The CDR3 DNA sequence: TGTGCCAGCAGCTTCTCCGGGACAGACTCCGGGGAGCTGTTTTTT.

The chain links TRBV9 to TRBJ1-1; D not resolved. CDR1 is SGDLS and CDR2 is YYNGEE in the germline V gene. V was clipped by 2 bases and J by 4 bases, with 6 bases between them. The length of the CDR3 is 12 residues. The CDR3 sequence: CASSVLGTEAFF. The CDR3 DNA reads TGTGCCAGCAGCGTTTTGGGCACTGAAGCTTTCTTT.

J is TRBJ2-5 and V is TRBV27, with 8 bases matching TRBD1. CDR3 length equals 14 residues. The junction had 5 bases not matched to a gene; V was cut back by 7 bases and J by 1 base. CDR1 MNHEY and CDR2 SMNVEV come from the germline V gene (reference sequence). The CDR3 DNA is TGTGCCAGCAATACAGGGGGTTCCCAAGAGACCCAGTACTTC. Its translation is CASNTGGSQETQYF.

The chain has TRBV4-1 and TRBJ2-2; D is possibly TRBD2 (5 bases). The CDR3 sequence is 15 residues long. V was pared by 5 bases and J by 2 bases, with 12 bases between. Germline V lookup: CDR1 MGHRA, CDR2 YSYEKL. CDR3 sequence reads: CASSAARTNTGELFF. For the CDR3, the DNA is TGCGCCAGCAGCGCCGCCCGGACTAACACCGGGGAGCTGTTTTTT.

The chain carries TRBV7-2 and TRBJ2-5; D unclear. The CDR3 extends over 17 amino acids. V shed 5 bases and J shed 5 bases, with 24 bases lying between them. Germline V gene sequence: CDR1 SGHTA, CDR2 FQGNSA. In DNA, the CDR3 is TGTGCCAGCAGCCCCCGATGGGGAAAAGGGATGGGGGAGACCCAGTACTTC. It yields the protein CASSPRWGKGMGETQYF. Combining the CDR3 with reference TRBV7-2 and TRBJ2-5 gives the whole variable domain GAGVSQSPSNKVTEKGKDVELRCDPISGHTALYWYRQSLGQGLEFLIYFQGNSAPDKSGLPSDRFSAERTGGSVSTLTIQRTQQEDSAVYLCASSPRWGKGMGETQYFGPGTRLLVL.

In its sample, this clone was seen once. The rearrangement joins TRBV7-8 to TRBJ2-3; D unclear. The CDR3 is 15 residues long. Trimming shortened V by 4 bases and J by 1 base, and 12 bases separated the two germline ends. Germline V gene lookup returns CDR1 SGHVS and CDR2 FQNEAQ. The chain's CDR3 is CASSSDIGGTDTQYF. The CDR3 region has the DNA TGTGCCAGCAGCTCCGATATCGGAGGCACAGATACGCAGTATTTT.

This chain links TRBV9 with TRBJ1-1, with a possible D match to TRBD1 (6 bases). The CDR3 has 14 residues. Per the germline V gene, CDR1 is SGDLS and CDR2 is YYNGEE. The V gene lost 3 bases and the J gene lost 2 bases, with 11 bases spanning the gap. The CDR3 protein is CASSGIRGNTEAFF. The DNA of the CDR3 is TGTGCCAGCAGCGGGATCAGGGGCAACACTGAAGCTTTCTTT.

This clone is a singleton in its sample. The genes are TRBV14 and TRBJ2-7, with TRBD2 as a possible D gene (6 bases). Germline loops: CDR1 SGHDN, CDR2 FVKESK. The CDR3 length is 14 residues. Trimming left V 4 bases short and J 4 bases short, with 14 bases between. CDR3 loop: CASSPWGEYYEQYF. The CDR3, as DNA: TGTGCCAGCAGCCCCTGGGGGGAGTATTACGAGCAGTACTTC.

The J gene is TRBJ2-7, the V gene TRBV4-1; D perhaps matches TRBD2 (7 bases). V lost 4 bases, J lost 5 bases, and 27 bases lay in between. The CDR3 runs 18 residues. Germline assignment: CDR1 MGHRA and CDR2 YSYEKL. CDR3 sequence reads: CASSPRGGAQRERHEQYF. The CDR3 DNA reads TGCGCCAGCAGCCCCCGAGGGGGGGCGCAACGGGAGCGTCACGAGCAGTACTTC.

A note on this clone: Other DNA sequences in this specimen translate into the identical CDR3. The chain joins TRBV28 to TRBJ1-1; D is unclear. The germline CDR1 and CDR2 sequences are MDHEN and SYDVKM. V dropped 6 bases and J dropped 0 bases, with 8 bases sitting between them. This CDR3 spans 13 amino acids. This CDR3 reads CASSSSMNTEAFF. CDR3 nucleotides: TGTGCCAGCAGCTCGAGTATGAACACTGAAGCTTTCTTT.

The V and J genes are TRBV28 and TRBJ1-3; 7 bases map to TRBD1. Germline V lookup: CDR1 MDHEN, CDR2 SYDVKM. The CDR3 is made up of 13 amino acids. V dropped 5 bases and J dropped 9; count of bases not matched to a gene: 7. The CDR3 protein is CASSVTGLGTIYF. The CDR3, as DNA: TGTGCCAGCAGTGTGACAGGGCTGGGCACCATATATTTT.

This clone was counted once. V gene TRBV19 combines with J gene TRBJ2-5, with 12 bases aligning to TRBD2. The germline V gene encodes CDR1 LNHDA and CDR2 SQIVND (reference sequence). The V and J ends lost 4 bases and 5 bases, in that order; junction bases with no gene match: 17. This CDR3 region has 19 residues. DNA for the CDR3: TGTGCCAGTAGTACCTACCCACTCGCGACTAGCGGGAGAGCGGAGACCCAGTACTTC. This sequence encodes CASSTYPLATSGRAETQYF.

This clone was seen a single time. The chain employs TRBV6-1 and TRBJ2-7; 14 positions match TRBD2. This CDR3 has 21 amino acids. Trimming cost V 1 base and J 5 bases; bases outside gene matches: 19. In germline, CDR1 is MNHNS, CDR2 SASEGT. The CDR3 DNA sequence: TGTGCCAGCAGTGAAGATGGAGGGACAGGGGCCTGGGGACTAGCGGGAGACGAGCAGTACTTC. Its protein product is CASSEDGGTGAWGLAGDEQYF.

The chain has TRBV27 and TRBJ2-1, with 10 bases matching TRBD1. Per germline, CDR1 MNHEY and CDR2 SMNVEV (reference sequence). The CDR3 is 18 residues long. J was trimmed by 5 bases and V by 6 bases; bases with no gene match: 16. The DNA for the CDR3 is TGTGCCAGCAGGCCCGGGACAGGGGTCCGGCGGGAGGACAATGAGCAGTTCTTC. Translation gives CASRPGTGVRREDNEQFF.

This clone was picked up one time. J is TRBJ1-3 and V is TRBV5-5, with D possibly matching TRBD1 (6 bases). This CDR3 is built from 14 residues. Germline V gene sequence: CDR1 SGHKS, CDR2 YYEKEE (reference sequence). V dropped 4 bases and J dropped 0 bases, with 8 bases sitting between them. DNA of the CDR3: TGTGCCAGCAGCGTACAGGGCTCTGGAAACACCATATATTTT. Translation gives CASSVQGSGNTIYF.

This clone was found once. The rearrangement links TRBV11-2 to TRBJ2-5; perhaps D is TRBD1 or TRBD2 (5 bases each). CDR1 SGHAT and CDR2 FQNNGV come from the germline V gene. Trimming pared 6 bases from V and 2 bases from J, leaving 19 bases between. CDR3 size: 16 residues. The CDR3 loop is CASSRPGRTKQETQYF. The CDR3 nucleotides are TGTGCCAGCAGTAGACCGGGACGAACGAAGCAAGAGACCCAGTACTTC.

Regarding this clone: At one end the junction does not follow the germline gene, possibly because of a read error. The chain uses TRBV5-4 and TRBJ2-1; D remains ambiguous. The CDR3 length is 13 residues. Germline V lookup: CDR1 SGHNT, CDR2 YYREEE (reference sequence). As DNA, the CDR3 is TGTGCCAGCAGATTGGCTACAGACAATGAGCAGTTCTTC. Its protein product is CASRLATDNEQFF.

The CDR3 spells CASSLGPFGNEQYF. The CDR3 nucleotides read TGTGCCAGCAGTTTAGGGCCCTTTGGGAACGAGCAGTACTTC. The genes are TRBV27 and TRBJ2-7, with no clear D. The CDR3 runs 14 residues. V lost 2 bases to trimming and J lost 5 bases, with 13 bases between them. Per the germline V gene, CDR1 is MNHEY and CDR2 is SMNVEV (reference sequence).

CDR3 region: CASSTTTGLAKETQYF. The CDR3 DNA follows: TGTGCCAGCAGCACTACTACGGGACTAGCGAAAGAGACCCAGTACTTC. The chain employs TRBV7-2 and TRBJ2-5, with 10 nucleotides matching TRBD2. With V trimmed by 5 bases and J by 3 bases, 9 bases remained unmatched. This CDR3 comprises 16 residues. Germline values: CDR1 SGHTA, CDR2 FQGNSA. Supplemented by reference TRBV7-2 and TRBJ2-5, the full variable domain reads GAGVSQSPSNKVTEKGKDVELRCDPISGHTALYWYRQSLGQGLEFLIYFQGNSAPDKSGLPSDRFSAERTGGSVSTLTIQRTQQEDSAVYLCASSTTTGLAKETQYFGPGTRLLVL.